This TCR beta chain was identified in a study of T cells in Graves' hyperthyroidism and ophthalmopathy. Study-wide results and caveats: Ophthalmopathy was distinguished from stable hyperthyroidism by 13 V-J signatures. Most clonotypes expanded in thyroid above 0.001 were likewise present in blood.

Trimming stripped 4 bases from V and 6 bases from J, with 19 bases between. This CDR3 region has 15 residues. The germline gives CDR1 SEHNR, CDR2 FQNEAQ (reference sequence). Amplification of TCR beta CDR3 regions was performed using RNA transcripts as template. An initial round of RT-PCR targeting the TCR CDR3 relied on the HTBI primer set. TCRdb analysed the multiplex PCR reads with MiXCR anew, one entry per CDR3 protein. The data show hundreds of thousands of distinct CDR3 sequences, roughly 37% seen once. A word on this clonotype: Its antigen remains unknown.

Graves' hyperthyroidism without ophthalmopathy progression within 18 months was termed stable. The sequencing input was blood. J is TRBJ2-7 and V is TRBV7-9, with a possible D match to TRBD2 (6 bases). The TCR sequence derives from a young man with Graves' hyperthyroidism. The CDR3 DNA sequence: TGTGCCAGCAGCTCCACGGGACTTACCATGGGCGAGCAGTACTTC. This gives the protein CASSSTGLTMGEQYF.